Following are 6 T cell receptor beta chains from one sample sequenced in a study of Graves' ophthalmopathy and Graves' hyperthyroidism. Amplification from RNA transcripts yielded the TCR beta CDR3 regions. An initial RT-PCR round employing HTBI primers preceded a second-round multiplex PCR. TCRdb reanalysed the multiplex PCR reads using MiXCR and keeps one entry per CDR3 protein. The sample has about 700,000 distinct CDR3 sequences, roughly 40% seen once. The specimen was peripheral blood. The receptor source for this set is an adult man with Graves' ophthalmopathy.

The table lists this clonotype with a few counts. A junction boundary mismatches the germline segment, possibly from a read error. This chain uses TRBV7-9 with TRBJ1-2, with D possibly being TRBD1 (6 bases). The V gene's germline CDR1 is SEHNR and CDR2 FQNEAQ (reference sequence). CDR3 length: 15 amino acids. Written as DNA, the CDR3 is TGCGCCAGCAGCCAGCCAATGGACAGCCCCTCGGGCTACACCTTC. Its protein is CASSQPMDSPSGYTF. Using reference TRBV7-9 and TRBJ1-2 for the parts outside the CDR3, the full variable domain is DTGVSQNPRHKITKRGQNVTFRCDPISEHNRLYWYRQTLGQGPEFLTYFQNEAQLEKSRLLSDRFSAERPKGSFSTLEIQRTEQGDSAMYLCASSQPMDSPSGYTFGSGTRLTVV.

This sequence joins TRBV14 and TRBJ2-6; D could derive from TRBD1 or TRBD2 (5 bases each). Trimming stripped 4 bases from V and 0 bases from J, with 16 bases between. Germline V gene sequence: CDR1 SGHDN, CDR2 FVKESK. CDR3 size: 18 residues. The CDR3 loop is CASSLTGTASSGANVLTF. DNA of the CDR3: TGTGCCAGCAGCCTAACCGGGACGGCCTCCTCTGGGGCCAACGTCCTGACTTTC. Full variable domain (remainder filled in from reference TRBV14 and TRBJ2-6): EAGVTQFPSHSVIEKGQTVTLRCDPISGHDNLYWYRRVMGKEIKFLLHFVKESKQDESGMPNNRFLAERTGGTYSTLKVQPAELEDSGVYFCASSLTGTASSGANVLTFGAGSRLTVL.

This rearrangement joins TRBV7-8 to TRBJ1-1; TRBD1 agrees at 7 bases. The CDR3 is 14 amino acids. The V gene's germline CDR1 is SGHVS and CDR2 FQNEAQ. V lost 6 bases and J lost 2; bases outside the gene matches: 6. CDR3 region: CASSTGDRNTEAFF. The CDR3 coding sequence is TGTGCCAGCAGTACAGGGGACAGAAACACTGAAGCTTTCTTT.

The rearrangement uses TRBV29-1 and TRBJ1-2; 8 nucleotides align to TRBD1. V lost 8 bases, J lost 8 bases, and 10 bases stayed unmatched. The CDR3 extends over 12 amino acids. Per the germline V gene, CDR1 is SQVTM and CDR2 is ANQGSEA. CDR3 residues: CSLALGQEGYTF. CDR3 DNA: TGCAGCTTAGCGCTGGGACAGGAAGGCTACACCTTC.

This clonotype was observed a few times. The rearrangement links TRBV7-2 to TRBJ1-1; D may be TRBD1 (5 bases). The V end was cut by 5 bases, the J end by 5 bases, with 18 bases between. Per germline, CDR1 SGHTA and CDR2 FQGNSA. The CDR3 runs to 15 residues. The DNA for the CDR3 is TGTGCCAGCAGCCTGTCAGGGTCCGGCGGGACTGAAGCTTTCTTT. Its translation: CASSLSGSGGTEAFF.

The chain recombines TRBV10-3 with TRBJ2-5, with D tentatively TRBD1 (6 bases). The germline gives CDR1 ENHRY, CDR2 SYGVKD. Trimming took off 10 bases at V and 1 base at J, with 16 bases between the two ends. The CDR3 extends over 14 amino acids. The CDR3: CASSMWTAQETQYF. CDR3 nucleotide sequence: TGTGCCAGCAGCATGTGGACAGCCCAAGAGACCCAGTACTTC.